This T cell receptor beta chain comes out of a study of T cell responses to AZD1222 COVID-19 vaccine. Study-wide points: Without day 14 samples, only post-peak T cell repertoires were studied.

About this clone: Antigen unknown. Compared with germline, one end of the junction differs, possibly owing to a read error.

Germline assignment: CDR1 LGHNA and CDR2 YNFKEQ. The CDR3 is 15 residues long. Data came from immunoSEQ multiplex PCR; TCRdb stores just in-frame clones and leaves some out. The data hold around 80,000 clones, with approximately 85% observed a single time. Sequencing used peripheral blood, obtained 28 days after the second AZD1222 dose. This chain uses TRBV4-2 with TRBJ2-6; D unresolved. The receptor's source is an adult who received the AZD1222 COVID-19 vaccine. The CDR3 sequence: CASSEDRSGANVLTF. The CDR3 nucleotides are TGTGCCAGCAGCGAAGACCGCTCTGGGGCCAACGTCCTGACTTTC.